The rows below give T cell receptor beta chains drawn from one sample of a study of metastatic and nonmetastatic thyroid tumors. TCRdb called clones again from the PCR reads with MiXCR. Of around 22,000 clones listed, roughly 36% were seen once; the top ten hold roughly 20%. The sample taken for sequencing was blood. The receptor set was obtained from a male donor with papillary thyroid cancer or a benign thyroid nodule (not recorded which). Some clones in this sample may be carry-over from other donors' samples. The CDR3 runs from the conserved cysteine through the conserved F or W. A D gene is named only where the DNA matches it firmly. Some rows mark clone size as missing; the rest say once, few, many or name a class of expanded clone.

J gene: TRBJ1-4
clone size: medium-sized
D gene: TRBD1
V gene: TRBV12-3/TRBV12-4
CDR3 protein: CASSKGQGNEKLFF
CDR3 DNA: TGTGCCAGCAGCAAGGGACAGGGGAATGAAAAACTGTTTTTT

J gene: TRBJ1-6
clone size: .
D gene: .
V gene: TRBV18
CDR3 protein: CASSPWRGSPLHF
CDR3 DNA: TGTGCCAGCTCACCCTGGAGGGGATCACCCCTCCACTTT

J gene: TRBJ2-7
clone size: many
D gene: TRBD2
V gene: TRBV27
CDR3 protein: CASSLAGGYEQYF
CDR3 DNA: TGTGCCAGCAGTTTAGCGGGAGGCTACGAGCAGTACTTC

J gene: TRBJ2-7
clone size: .
D gene: TRBD1
V gene: TRBV30
CDR3 protein: CACRREGAHEQYF
CDR3 DNA: TGTGCCTGCCGACGAGAGGGGGCGCATGAGCAGTACTTC

J gene: TRBJ2-2
clone size: .
D gene: TRBD2
V gene: TRBV19
CDR3 protein: CASMVAGGRGTGELFF
CDR3 DNA: TGTGCCAGTATGGTAGCGGGAGGTAGGGGAACCGGGGAGCTGTTTTTT

J gene: TRBJ2-5
clone size: many
D gene: .
V gene: TRBV7-6
CDR3 protein: CASSLEPQETQYF
CDR3 DNA: TGTGCCAGCAGCTTAGAACCCCAAGAGACCCAGTACTTC

J gene: TRBJ1-1
clone size: few
D gene: .
V gene: TRBV7-3
CDR3 protein: CASSLTGGDFTEAFF
CDR3 DNA: TGTGCCAGCAGCTTAACGGGGGGTGACTTCACTGAAGCTTTCTTT

J gene: TRBJ2-5
clone size: many
D gene: .
V gene: TRBV5-1
CDR3 protein: CASSPGAEETQYF
CDR3 DNA: TGCGCCAGCAGCCCAGGAGCAGAAGAGACCCAGTACTTC

J gene: TRBJ2-7
clone size: few
D gene: .
V gene: TRBV28
CDR3 protein: CATNTGFTSSYEQYF
CDR3 DNA: TGTGCTACTAATACAGGCTTCACCTCCAGCTACGAGCAGTACTTC

J gene: TRBJ1-1
clone size: medium-sized
D gene: .
V gene: TRBV12-3/TRBV12-4
CDR3 protein: CASSFLRNTEAFF
CDR3 DNA: TGTGCCAGCAGTTTTTTAAGGAACACTGAAGCTTTCTTT

J gene: TRBJ2-7
clone size: medium-sized
D gene: TRBD1
V gene: TRBV13
CDR3 protein: CASSTKGGDRASYEQYF
CDR3 DNA: TGTGCCAGCAGCACCAAAGGGGGGGACAGGGCCTCCTACGAGCAGTACTTC

J gene: TRBJ1-3
clone size: few
D gene: .
V gene: TRBV5-1
CDR3 protein: CASSLVGTSSGNTIYF
CDR3 DNA: TGCGCCAGCAGCTTGGTCGGGACAAGCTCTGGAAACACCATATATTTT

J gene: TRBJ1-6
clone size: medium-sized
D gene: .
V gene: TRBV6-5
CDR3 protein: CASSLQGVGGINSSPLHF
CDR3 DNA: TGTGCCAGCAGTCTACAGGGAGTGGGTGGGATAAATAGTTCACCCCTCCACTTT

J gene: TRBJ1-6
clone size: medium-sized
D gene: TRBD1
V gene: TRBV6-1
CDR3 protein: CASSSQGIQGVQIHF
CDR3 DNA: TGTGCCAGCAGTTCCCAAGGGATACAGGGGGTCCAAATCCACTTT

J gene: TRBJ2-7
clone size: few
D gene: TRBD2
V gene: TRBV20-1
CDR3 protein: CSARDSRGTSGSYEQYF
CDR3 DNA: TGCAGTGCTAGAGATAGTCGGGGGACTAGCGGGAGCTACGAGCAGTACTTC

J gene: TRBJ1-3
clone size: few
D gene: TRBD1
V gene: TRBV6-1
CDR3 protein: CASKPGQGVGNTIYF
CDR3 DNA: TGTGCCAGCAAGCCGGGACAGGGGGTTGGAAACACCATATATTTT

J gene: TRBJ1-2
clone size: .
D gene: .
V gene: TRBV9
CDR3 protein: CASSPQTGFNGYTF
CDR3 DNA: TGTGCCAGCAGCCCTCAGACAGGATTTAATGGCTACACCTTC

J gene: TRBJ2-1
clone size: .
D gene: .
V gene: TRBV20-1
CDR3 protein: CSARDNAPGEQFF
CDR3 DNA: TGCAGTGCTAGAGACAACGCACCCGGTGAGCAGTTCTTC

J gene: TRBJ1-2
clone size: .
D gene: .
V gene: TRBV7-2
CDR3 protein: CASSLAPQGGYGYTF
CDR3 DNA: TGTGCCAGCAGCTTAGCCCCTCAGGGAGGCTATGGCTACACCTTC

J gene: TRBJ2-2
clone size: .
D gene: .
V gene: TRBV5-1
CDR3 protein: CASSLGNTGELFF
CDR3 DNA: TGCGCCAGCAGCTTAGGAAACACCGGGGAGCTGTTTTTT

J gene: TRBJ2-7
clone size: .
D gene: .
V gene: TRBV11-2
CDR3 protein: CASSQYTEPYEQYF
CDR3 DNA: TGTGCCAGCAGCCAGTACACCGAGCCCTACGAGCAGTACTTC

J gene: TRBJ1-2
clone size: few
D gene: TRBD1
V gene: TRBV6-1
CDR3 protein: CASSSRQGLYGYTF
CDR3 DNA: TGTGCCAGCAGTTCCCGACAGGGATTGTATGGCTACACCTTC

J gene: TRBJ2-2
clone size: .
D gene: .
V gene: TRBV18
CDR3 protein: CASSQETGDVGELFF
CDR3 DNA: TGTGCCAGCTCACAGGAGACGGGAGATGTCGGGGAGCTGTTTTTT

J gene: TRBJ2-7
clone size: .
D gene: .
V gene: TRBV30
CDR3 protein: CAWSREGQATYEQYF
CDR3 DNA: TGTGCCTGGAGTAGAGAGGGGCAGGCTACCTACGAGCAGTACTTC

J gene: TRBJ1-1
clone size: many
D gene: .
V gene: TRBV18
CDR3 protein: CASSPYGGTEAFF
CDR3 DNA: TGTGCCAGCTCACCATACGGGGGCACTGAAGCTTTCTTT

J gene: TRBJ1-2
clone size: .
D gene: TRBD1
V gene: TRBV7-8
CDR3 protein: CASSLGQGGGYTF
CDR3 DNA: TGTGCCAGCAGCCTGGGACAGGGGGGAGGCTACACCTTC

J gene: TRBJ1-2
clone size: .
D gene: TRBD1
V gene: TRBV20-1
CDR3 protein: CSAQYVGTGASNYGYTF
CDR3 DNA: TGCAGTGCTCAATACGTCGGGACAGGGGCCTCTAACTATGGCTACACCTTC

J gene: TRBJ2-2
clone size: medium-sized
D gene: .
V gene: TRBV20-1
CDR3 protein: CSARLGGNTGELFF
CDR3 DNA: TGCAGTGCTCGCCTGGGGGGTAACACCGGGGAGCTGTTTTTT

J gene: TRBJ2-7
clone size: few
D gene: .
V gene: TRBV7-8
CDR3 protein: CASSLGQYEQYF
CDR3 DNA: TGTGCCAGCAGCTTAGGACAGTACGAGCAGTACTTC

J gene: TRBJ1-2
clone size: .
D gene: .
V gene: TRBV6-1
CDR3 protein: CASTKTRSNYGYTF
CDR3 DNA: TGTGCCAGCACAAAGACAAGATCTAACTATGGCTACACCTTC

J gene: TRBJ2-7
clone size: .
D gene: .
V gene: TRBV17
CDR3 protein: CASGDGERLAGGSSYEQYF
CDR3 DNA: TGTGCCAGCGGCGATGGCGAGAGACTAGCGGGCGGCAGCTCCTACGAGCAGTACTTC

J gene: TRBJ2-4
clone size: many
D gene: TRBD2
V gene: TRBV6-2/TRBV6-3
CDR3 protein: CASSYGVWEGKNIQYF
CDR3 DNA: TGTGCCAGCAGTTATGGAGTGTGGGAGGGAAAAAACATTCAGTACTTC

J gene: TRBJ2-7
clone size: many
D gene: TRBD1
V gene: TRBV3-1
CDR3 protein: CASSLRDRESYEQYF
CDR3 DNA: TGTGCCAGCAGCCTAAGGGACAGGGAATCCTACGAGCAGTACTTC

J gene: TRBJ1-4
clone size: many
D gene: .
V gene: TRBV29-1
CDR3 protein: CSQLTNEKLFF
CDR3 DNA: TGCAGCCAGCTCACTAATGAAAAACTGTTTTTT

J gene: TRBJ1-6
clone size: few
D gene: .
V gene: TRBV19
CDR3 protein: CASSIAGNSPLHF
CDR3 DNA: TGTGCCAGTAGTATAGCCGGAAATTCACCCCTCCACTTT

J gene: TRBJ1-1
clone size: .
D gene: TRBD1
V gene: TRBV3-1
CDR3 protein: CASSRDRGIGDTEAFF
CDR3 DNA: TGTGCCAGCAGCCGGGACAGGGGGATTGGGGACACTGAAGCTTTCTTT

J gene: TRBJ2-7
clone size: many
D gene: TRBD2
V gene: TRBV3-1
CDR3 protein: CASARVAGDYEQYF
CDR3 DNA: TGTGCCAGCGCCAGGGTTGCGGGGGACTACGAGCAGTACTTC

J gene: TRBJ1-1
clone size: .
D gene: .
V gene: TRBV6-1
CDR3 protein: CASSPQDGNTEAFF
CDR3 DNA: TGTGCCAGCAGTCCCCAGGATGGGAACACTGAAGCTTTCTTT

J gene: TRBJ2-3
clone size: many
D gene: .
V gene: TRBV7-2
CDR3 protein: CASSLYGPDTQYF
CDR3 DNA: TGTGCCAGCAGCTTATATGGGCCAGATACGCAGTATTTT

J gene: TRBJ1-1
clone size: .
D gene: TRBD1
V gene: TRBV11-2
CDR3 protein: CASSLLPLGDRGGGPEAFF
CDR3 DNA: TGTGCCAGCAGCTTATTACCGTTGGGGGACAGGGGAGGAGGCCCTGAAGCTTTCTTT

J gene: TRBJ1-2
clone size: few
D gene: .
V gene: TRBV2
CDR3 protein: CASGAYYGYTF
CDR3 DNA: TGTGCCAGCGGGGCCTACTATGGCTACACCTTC

J gene: TRBJ2-2
clone size: few
D gene: TRBD2
V gene: TRBV28
CDR3 protein: CASVEGGPIGELFF
CDR3 DNA: TGTGCCAGCGTGGAGGGAGGGCCGATCGGGGAGCTGTTTTTT

J gene: TRBJ2-7
clone size: .
D gene: TRBD2
V gene: TRBV6-2/TRBV6-3
CDR3 protein: CASNIAGGPYEQYF
CDR3 DNA: TGTGCCAGCAATATCGCGGGGGGCCCCTACGAGCAGTACTTC

J gene: TRBJ1-2
clone size: many
D gene: .
V gene: TRBV7-2
CDR3 protein: CASSLDERVSYGYTF
CDR3 DNA: TGTGCCAGCAGCTTAGACGAAAGGGTTAGCTATGGCTACACCTTC

J gene: TRBJ1-2
clone size: few
D gene: TRBD1
V gene: TRBV6-1
CDR3 protein: CASSSFGQGSTKGYTF
CDR3 DNA: TGTGCCAGCAGTTCATTTGGACAGGGAAGTACTAAGGGCTACACCTTC